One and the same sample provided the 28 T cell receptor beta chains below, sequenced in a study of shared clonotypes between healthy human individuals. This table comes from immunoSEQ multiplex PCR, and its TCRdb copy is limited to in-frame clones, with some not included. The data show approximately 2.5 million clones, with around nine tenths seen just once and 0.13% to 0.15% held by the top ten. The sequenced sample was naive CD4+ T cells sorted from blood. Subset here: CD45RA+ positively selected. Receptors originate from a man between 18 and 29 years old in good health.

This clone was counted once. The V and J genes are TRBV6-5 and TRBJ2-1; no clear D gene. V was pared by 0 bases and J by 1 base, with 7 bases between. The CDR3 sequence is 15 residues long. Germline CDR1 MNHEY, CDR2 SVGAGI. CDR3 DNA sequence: TGTGCCAGCAGTTACTCTTACGGGTCCTACAATGAGCAGTTCTTC. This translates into CASSYSYGSYNEQFF.

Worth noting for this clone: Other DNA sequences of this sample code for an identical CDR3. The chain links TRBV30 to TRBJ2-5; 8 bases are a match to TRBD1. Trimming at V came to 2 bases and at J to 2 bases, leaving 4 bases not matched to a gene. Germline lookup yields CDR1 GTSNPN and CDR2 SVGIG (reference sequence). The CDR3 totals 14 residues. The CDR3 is CAWSPRTGQETQYF. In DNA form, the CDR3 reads TGTGCCTGGAGTCCACGGACAGGGCAAGAGACCCAGTACTTC.

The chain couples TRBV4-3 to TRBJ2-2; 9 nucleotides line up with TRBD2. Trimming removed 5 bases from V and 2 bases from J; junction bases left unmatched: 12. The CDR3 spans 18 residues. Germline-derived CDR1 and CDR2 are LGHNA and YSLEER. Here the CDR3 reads CASSENPMLAGNTGELFF. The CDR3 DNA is TGCGCCAGCAGCGAAAACCCTATGCTAGCGGGAAACACCGGGGAGCTGTTTTTT.

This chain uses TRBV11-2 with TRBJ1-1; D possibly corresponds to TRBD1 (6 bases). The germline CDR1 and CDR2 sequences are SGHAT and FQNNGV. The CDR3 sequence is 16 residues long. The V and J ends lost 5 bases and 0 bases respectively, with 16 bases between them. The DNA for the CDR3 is TGTGCCAGCAGCCCCCAACAGGGACTCTTGAACACTGAAGCTTTCTTT. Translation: CASSPQQGLLNTEAFF.

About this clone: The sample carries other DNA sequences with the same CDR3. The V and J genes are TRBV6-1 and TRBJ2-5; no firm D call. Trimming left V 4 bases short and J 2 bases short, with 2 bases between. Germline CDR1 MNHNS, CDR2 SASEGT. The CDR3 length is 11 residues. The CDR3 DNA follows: TGTGCCAGCAGTGTACAAGAGACCCAGTACTTC. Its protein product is CASSVQETQYF.

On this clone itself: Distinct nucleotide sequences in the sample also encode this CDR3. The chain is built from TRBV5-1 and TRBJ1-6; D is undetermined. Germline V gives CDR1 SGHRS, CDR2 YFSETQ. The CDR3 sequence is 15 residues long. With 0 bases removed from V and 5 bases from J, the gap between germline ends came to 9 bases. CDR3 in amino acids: CASSLGGPNNSPLHF. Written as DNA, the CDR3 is TGCGCCAGCAGCTTGGGAGGGCCCAATAATTCACCCCTCCACTTT.

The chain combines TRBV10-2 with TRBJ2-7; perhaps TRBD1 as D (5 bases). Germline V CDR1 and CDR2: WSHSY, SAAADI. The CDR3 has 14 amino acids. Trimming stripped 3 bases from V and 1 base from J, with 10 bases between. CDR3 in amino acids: CASSDSDSSYEQYF. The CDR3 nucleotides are TGCGCCAGCAGTGACTCCGACAGTTCCTACGAGCAGTACTTC.

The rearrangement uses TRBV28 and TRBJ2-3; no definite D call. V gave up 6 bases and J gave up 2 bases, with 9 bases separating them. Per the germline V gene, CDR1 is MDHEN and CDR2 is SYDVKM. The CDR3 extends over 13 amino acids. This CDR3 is CASSGSATDTQYF. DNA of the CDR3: TGTGCCAGCAGCGGGTCTGCCACAGATACGCAGTATTTT.

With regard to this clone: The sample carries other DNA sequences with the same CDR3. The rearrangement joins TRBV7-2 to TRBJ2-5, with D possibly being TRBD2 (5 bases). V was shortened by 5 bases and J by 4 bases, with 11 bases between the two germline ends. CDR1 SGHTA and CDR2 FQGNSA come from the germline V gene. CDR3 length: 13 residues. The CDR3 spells CASSRGSTETQYF. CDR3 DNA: TGTGCCAGCAGCAGAGGGTCAACAGAGACCCAGTACTTC.

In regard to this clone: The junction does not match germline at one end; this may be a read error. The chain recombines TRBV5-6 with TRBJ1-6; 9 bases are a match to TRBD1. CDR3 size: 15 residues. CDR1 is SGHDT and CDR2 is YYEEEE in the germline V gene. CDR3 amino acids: CASSYRGRLNSPLHF. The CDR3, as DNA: TGTGCCAGCAGCTACAGGGGGCGCCTCAATTCGCCCCTCCACTTT. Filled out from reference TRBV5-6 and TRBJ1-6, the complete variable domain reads DAGVTQSPTHLIKTRGQQVTLRCSPKSGHDTVSWYQQALGQGPQFIFQYYEEEERQRGNFPDRFSGHQFPNYSSELNVNALLLGDSALYLCASSYRGRLNSPLHFGNGTRLTVT.

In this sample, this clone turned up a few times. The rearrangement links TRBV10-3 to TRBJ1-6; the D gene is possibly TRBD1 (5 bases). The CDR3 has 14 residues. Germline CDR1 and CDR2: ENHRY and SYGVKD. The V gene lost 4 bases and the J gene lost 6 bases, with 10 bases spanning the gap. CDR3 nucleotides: TGTGCCATCAGTGGGACGGGGGGTAATTCACCCCTCCACTTT. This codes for CAISGTGGNSPLHF.

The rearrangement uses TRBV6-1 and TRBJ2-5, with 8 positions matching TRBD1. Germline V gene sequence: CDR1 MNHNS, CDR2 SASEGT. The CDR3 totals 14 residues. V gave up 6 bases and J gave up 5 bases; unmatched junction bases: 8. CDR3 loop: CASRTTGAGETQYF. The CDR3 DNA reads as TGTGCCAGCAGGACGACAGGGGCAGGGGAGACCCAGTACTTC.

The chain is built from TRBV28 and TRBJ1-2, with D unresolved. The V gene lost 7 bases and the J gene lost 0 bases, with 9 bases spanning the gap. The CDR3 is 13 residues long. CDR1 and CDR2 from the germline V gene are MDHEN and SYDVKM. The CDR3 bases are TGTGCCAGCATTGGCCCGCCTAACTATGGCTACACCTTC. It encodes CASIGPPNYGYTF.

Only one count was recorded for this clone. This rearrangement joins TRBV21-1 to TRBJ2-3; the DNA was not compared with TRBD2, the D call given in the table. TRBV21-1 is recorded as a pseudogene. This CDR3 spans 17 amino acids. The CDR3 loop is CASSRGLAGDRTDTQYF. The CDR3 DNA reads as TGTGCCAGCAGCAGGGGACTAGCGGGAGATCGCACAGATACGCAGTATTTT.

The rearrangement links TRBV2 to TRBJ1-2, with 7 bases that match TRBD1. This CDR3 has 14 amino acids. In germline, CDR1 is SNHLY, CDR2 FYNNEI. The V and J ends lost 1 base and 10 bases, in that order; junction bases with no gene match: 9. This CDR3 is CASSEVAVQGDYTF. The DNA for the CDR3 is TGTGCCAGCAGTGAAGTGGCGGTGCAGGGGGACTACACCTTC.

The CDR3 protein is CSVVPGTSSYEQYF. CDR3 sequence (DNA): TGCAGCGTTGTCCCGGGAACAAGCTCCTACGAGCAGTACTTC. The chain couples TRBV29-1 to TRBJ2-5, with a weak D call TRBD2 (5 bases). Gene TRBJ2-7 matches the end of the DNA better, so the J call may be wrong. Germline loops: CDR1 SQVTM, CDR2 ANQGSEA. CDR3 length: 14 residues.

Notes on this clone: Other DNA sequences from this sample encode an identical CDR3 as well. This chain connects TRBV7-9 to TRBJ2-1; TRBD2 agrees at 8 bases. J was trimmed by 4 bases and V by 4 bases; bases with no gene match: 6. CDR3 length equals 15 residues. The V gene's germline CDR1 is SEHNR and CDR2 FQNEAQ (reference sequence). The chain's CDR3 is CASSYLAGGYNEQFF. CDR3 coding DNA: TGTGCCAGCAGCTACTTGGCGGGAGGATACAATGAGCAGTTCTTC.

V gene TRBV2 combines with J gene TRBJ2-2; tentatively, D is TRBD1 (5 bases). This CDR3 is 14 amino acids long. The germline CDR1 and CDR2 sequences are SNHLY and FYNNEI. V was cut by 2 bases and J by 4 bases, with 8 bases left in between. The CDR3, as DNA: TGTGCCAGCAGTGAACAGGGTATCACCGGGGAGCTGTTTTTT. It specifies CASSEQGITGELFF.

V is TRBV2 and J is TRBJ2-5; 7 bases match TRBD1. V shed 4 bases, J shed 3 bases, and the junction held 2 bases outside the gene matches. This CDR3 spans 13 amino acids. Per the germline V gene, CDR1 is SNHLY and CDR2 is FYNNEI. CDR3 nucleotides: TGTGCCAGCAGTGCTGGACAGGAAGAGACCCAGTACTTC. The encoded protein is CASSAGQEETQYF.

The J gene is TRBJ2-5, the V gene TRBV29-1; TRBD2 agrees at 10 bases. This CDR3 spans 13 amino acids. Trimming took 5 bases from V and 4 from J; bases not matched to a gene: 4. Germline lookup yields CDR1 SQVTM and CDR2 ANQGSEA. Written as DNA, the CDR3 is TGCAGCGTTAAACTAGCGGGGATAGAGACCCAGTACTTC. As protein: CSVKLAGIETQYF.

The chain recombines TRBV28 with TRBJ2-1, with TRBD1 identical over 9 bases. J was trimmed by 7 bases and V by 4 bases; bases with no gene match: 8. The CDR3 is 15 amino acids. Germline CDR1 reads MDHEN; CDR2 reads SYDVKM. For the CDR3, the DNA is TGTGCCAGCAGTTGTTCCGGGACAGGGTGTAATGAGCAGTTCTTC. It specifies CASSCSGTGCNEQFF.

This CDR3 is CASSFTGTTNTEAFF. Here the CDR3 DNA reads TGTGCCAGCAGCTTTACCGGGACAACGAACACTGAAGCTTTCTTT. The chain has TRBV7-2 and TRBJ1-1; a weak D match, TRBD1 (6 bases). The CDR3 totals 15 residues. The ends were cut back, 3 bases at V and 1 base at J, with 12 bases in the middle. Germline V gene data show CDR1 as SGHTA and CDR2 as FQGNSA.

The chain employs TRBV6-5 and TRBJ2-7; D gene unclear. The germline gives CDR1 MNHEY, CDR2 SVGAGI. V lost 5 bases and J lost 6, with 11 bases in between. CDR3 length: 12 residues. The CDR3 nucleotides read TGTGCCAGCAGTCGCCCCGCAGGCGAGCAGTACTTC. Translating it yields CASSRPAGEQYF.

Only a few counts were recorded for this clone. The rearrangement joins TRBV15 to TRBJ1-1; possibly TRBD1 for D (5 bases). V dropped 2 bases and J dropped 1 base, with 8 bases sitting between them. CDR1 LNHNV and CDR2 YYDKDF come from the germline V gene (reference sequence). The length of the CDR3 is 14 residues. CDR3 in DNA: TGTGCCACCAGCAGACAGGGAGAGAACACTGAAGCTTTCTTT. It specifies CATSRQGENTEAFF.

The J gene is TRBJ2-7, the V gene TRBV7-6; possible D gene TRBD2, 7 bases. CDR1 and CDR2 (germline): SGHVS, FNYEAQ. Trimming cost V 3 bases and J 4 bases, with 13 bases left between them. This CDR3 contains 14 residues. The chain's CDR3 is CASSFKGGDYEQYF. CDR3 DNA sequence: TGTGCCAGCAGCTTCAAGGGGGGGGATTACGAGCAGTACTTC. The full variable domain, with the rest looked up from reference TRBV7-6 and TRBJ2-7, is GAGVSQSPRYKVTKRGQDVALRCDPISGHVSLYWYRQALGQGPEFLTYFNYEAQQDKSGLPNDRFSAERPEGSISTLTIQRTEQRDSAMYRCASSFKGGDYEQYFGPGTRLTVT.

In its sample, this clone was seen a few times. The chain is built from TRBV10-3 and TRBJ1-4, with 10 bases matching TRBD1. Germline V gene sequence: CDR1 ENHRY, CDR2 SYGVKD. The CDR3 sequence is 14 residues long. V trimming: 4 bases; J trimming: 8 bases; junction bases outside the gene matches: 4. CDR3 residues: CAISATGGNEKLFF. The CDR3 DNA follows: TGTGCCATCAGTGCGACAGGGGGCAACGAAAAACTGTTTTTT.

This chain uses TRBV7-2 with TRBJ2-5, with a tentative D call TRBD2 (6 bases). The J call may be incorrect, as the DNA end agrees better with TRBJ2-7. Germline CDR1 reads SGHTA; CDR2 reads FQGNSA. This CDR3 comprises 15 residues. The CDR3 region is CASSSGWGVAYEQYF. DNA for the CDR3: TGTGCCAGCAGCTCTGGCTGGGGGGTCGCCTACGAGCAGTACTTC.

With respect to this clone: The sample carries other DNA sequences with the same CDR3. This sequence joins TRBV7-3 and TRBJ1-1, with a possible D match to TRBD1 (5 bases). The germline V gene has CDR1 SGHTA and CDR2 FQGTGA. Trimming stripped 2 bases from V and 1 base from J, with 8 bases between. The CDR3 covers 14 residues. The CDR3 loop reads CASSLLGGNTEAFF. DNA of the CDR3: TGTGCCAGCAGCTTATTGGGGGGGAACACTGAAGCTTTCTTT.